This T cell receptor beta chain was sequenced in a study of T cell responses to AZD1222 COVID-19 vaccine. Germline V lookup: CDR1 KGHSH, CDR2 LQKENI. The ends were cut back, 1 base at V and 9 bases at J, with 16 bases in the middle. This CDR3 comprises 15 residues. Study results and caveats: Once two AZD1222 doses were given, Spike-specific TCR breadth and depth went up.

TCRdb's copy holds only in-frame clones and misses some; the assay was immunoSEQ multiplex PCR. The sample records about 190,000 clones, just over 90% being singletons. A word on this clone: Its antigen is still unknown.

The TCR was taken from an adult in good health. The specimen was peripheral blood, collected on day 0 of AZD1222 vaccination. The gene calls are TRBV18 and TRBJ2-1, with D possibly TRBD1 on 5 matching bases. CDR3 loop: CASSPRQGQVFEQFF. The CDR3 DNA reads TGTGCCAGCTCACCACGCCAGGGTCAGGTTTTTGAGCAGTTCTTC.